This passage covers 6 T cell receptor beta chains from one sample sequenced in a study of regulatory T cells in long-lasting Graves disease (dated by TCRdb to the early 2020s). The protocol used for the library was multiplex PCR. TCRdb names Illumina HiSeq 4000 as the instrument used. CDR3 regions were amplified by Arm-PCR with iRepertoire HTBI primers to construct TCR beta libraries. TCRdb reprocessed the public reads (quality trimming at Q25 with fastp, clone calling with MiXCR) and kept in-frame beta chains. One record per CDR3 amino acid sequence lists the most common genes and DNA. Counted in this sample were 200,000 to 300,000 distinct CDR3 sequences; 20% of them appeared once. About 15% of the sample comes from the top ten. The sample's time point label is to be understood as: newly diagnosed GD, antithyroid drugs for less than 3 months. RNA was extracted from PBMCs in TRIzol for both TCR sequencing and RNA sequencing.

The input for sequencing was peripheral blood mononuclear cells (PBMCs), taken at new diagnosis, from a patient treated with antithyroid drugs. The receptor set was obtained from a female donor with Graves disease.

Ten or more counts support this clonotype. The V gene is TRBV5-4, the J gene TRBJ1-1; 9 positions match TRBD1. Losses at the gene ends were 4 bases for V and 1 base for J; bases not matched to a gene: 2. There are 14 residues in the CDR3. Germline CDR1 is SGHNT and CDR2 is YYREEE (reference sequence). The CDR3 here is CASSGGQGNTEAFF. In nucleotides, the CDR3 is TGTGCCAGCAGCGGGGGACAGGGGAACACTGAAGCTTTCTTT. The variable domain in full, with the rest retrieved from reference TRBV5-4 and TRBJ1-1, is ETGVTQSPTHLIKTRGQQVTLRCSSQSGHNTVSWYQQALGQGPQFIFQYYREEENGRGNFPPRFSGLQFPNYSSELNVNALELDDSALYLCASSGGQGNTEAFFGQGTRLTVV.

Concerning this clonotype: One end of the junction varies from germline; a read error may be responsible. This CDR3 reads CSARDIGGYF. The CDR3 DNA sequence: TGCAGTGCTAGAGACATTGGGGGATACTTC. The genes are TRBV20-1 and TRBJ1-2; tentative D call: TRBD1 (5 bases). Germline lookup yields CDR1 DFQATT and CDR2 SNEGSKA (reference sequence). This CDR3 has 10 amino acids.

In its sample, this clonotype was seen once. The chain combines TRBV11-2 with TRBJ1-3, with no clear D. The CDR3 spans 17 residues. The V end lost 3 bases, the J end lost 7 bases, and 22 bases lay between the germline ends. Per the germline V gene, CDR1 is SGHAT and CDR2 is FQNNGV. The CDR3, as DNA: TGTGCCAGCAGCTTGACCCCCTTAAAAGTCGACTGGAACACCATATATTTT. It is translated as CASSLTPLKVDWNTIYF.

Many counts were recorded for this clonotype. V is TRBV30 and J is TRBJ1-1; D not resolved. The germline CDR1 and CDR2 sequences are GTSNPN and SVGIG (reference sequence). The CDR3 covers 11 residues. V was trimmed by 2 bases and J by 8 bases, leaving 9 bases between them. The CDR3 DNA sequence: TGTGCCTGGAGTCCCGGCCGCGAAGCTTTCTTT. It yields the protein CAWSPGREAFF.

This clonotype was found a few times. This rearrangement joins TRBV7-9 to TRBJ1-2; TRBD1 might be the D (5 bases). The germline V gene encodes CDR1 SEHNR and CDR2 FQNEAQ (reference sequence). Trimming shortened V by 5 bases and J by 2 bases, and 18 bases separated the two germline ends. This CDR3 has 16 amino acids. Here the CDR3 DNA reads TGTGCCAGCAGCCCTGACTTGGCAGGGAGGAACTATGGCTACACCTTC. Its translation: CASSPDLAGRNYGYTF. The complete variable domain, with remaining parts taken from reference TRBV7-9 and TRBJ1-2, reads DTGVSQNPRHKITKRGQNVTFRCDPISEHNRLYWYRQTLGQGPEFLTYFQNEAQLEKSRLLSDRFSAERPKGSFSTLEIQRTEQGDSAMYLCASSPDLAGRNYGYTFGSGTRLTVV.

The sample holds a few counts of this clonotype. This chain links TRBV6-2 or TRBV6-3 with TRBJ1-2; D is unresolved. Per the germline V gene, CDR1 is MNHEY and CDR2 is SVGEGT. Between the trimmed V and J ends, which lost 5 bases and 4 bases, there was a span of 17 bases. This CDR3 is built from 15 residues. The CDR3 region has the DNA TGTGCCAGCAGTGGTCCGGCAGCTTTCATCTATGGCTACACCTTC. It encodes CASSGPAAFIYGYTF.